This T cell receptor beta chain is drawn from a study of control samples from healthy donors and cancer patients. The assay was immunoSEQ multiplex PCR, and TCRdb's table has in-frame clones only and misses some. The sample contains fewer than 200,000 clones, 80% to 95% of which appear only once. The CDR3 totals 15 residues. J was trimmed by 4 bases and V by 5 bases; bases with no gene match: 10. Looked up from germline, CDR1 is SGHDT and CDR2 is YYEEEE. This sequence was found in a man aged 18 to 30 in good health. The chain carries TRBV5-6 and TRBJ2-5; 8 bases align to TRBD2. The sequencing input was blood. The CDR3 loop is CASRSGGAGRETQYF. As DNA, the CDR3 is TGTGCCAGCAGATCCGGGGGGGCAGGGCGAGAGACCCAGTACTTC.